The 2 T cell receptor beta chains below all came from one sample that was sequenced in a study of cytomegalovirus exposure and HLA in healthy donors. Generated by immunoSEQ multiplex PCR, the TCRdb table keeps only in-frame clones and is missing some. The profile shows tens of thousands of clones, over 75% of them singletons. Sequencing was done on a sample of PBMCs. These receptors originate from a woman aged 30 to 39 in good health and CMV-seronegative.

The gene calls are TRBV5-5 and TRBJ2-7; unclear D gene. V was clipped by 3 bases and J by 3 bases, with 4 bases between them. CDR1 SGHKS and CDR2 YYEKEE come from the germline V gene (reference sequence). This CDR3 is built from 11 residues. This chain's CDR3 is CASSSIYEQYF. The CDR3 bases are TGTGCCAGCAGCTCTATCTACGAGCAGTACTTC.

The chain uses TRBV11-2 and TRBJ2-7, with D hard to call. The V gene's germline CDR1 is SGHAT and CDR2 FQNNGV. The CDR3 loop spans 15 amino acids. The ends were cut back, 1 base at V and 0 bases at J, with 10 bases in the middle. CDR3 region: CASSLVAVSSYEQYF. DNA of the CDR3: TGTGCCAGCAGCTTAGTGGCGGTAAGCTCCTACGAGCAGTACTTC.